This T cell receptor (beta chain) originates from a study of T-cell reconstitution after alpha-beta-depleted transplantation in children. The CDR3 has 14 amino acids. Germline assignment: CDR1 MGHDK and CDR2 SYGVNS. V lost 3 bases and J 4 bases, leaving 9 bases between the germline ends. This clonotype was counted many times. A library of TCRbeta sequences, prepared with unique molecular identifiers, was generated. MiXCR, applied by TCRdb to the PCR reads, yields one record per CDR3 protein. The table lists a few hundred thousand distinct CDR3 sequences, 15% to 20% of them singletons. The V gene is TRBV25-1, the J gene TRBJ1-4; weak D call: TRBD1 (6 bases). This receptor was taken from a human donor who donated a stem cell graft to a child with acute lymphoblastic leukemia. The source material was PBMCs from the stem cell graft donor, sampled from the stem cell graft. CDR3: CASSEARGNEKLFF. In nucleotides, the CDR3 is TGTGCCAGCAGTGAGGCCAGGGGTAATGAAAAACTGTTTTTT.